The clone carrying this T cell receptor (beta chain) is a singleton in its sample. The CDR3 runs to 14 residues. The V end was cut by 3 bases, the J end by 3 bases, with 9 bases between. The germline V gene has CDR1 LNHDA and CDR2 SQIVND (reference sequence). The source of the sample is a study of T cell changes during pregnancy in multiple sclerosis. Measured with immunoSEQ multiplex PCR; TCRdb has only the in-frame clones, and not every one. The table records some 60,000 clones, 93% of them present only once. This clonotype was obtained from a female donor with multiple sclerosis, enrolled in a pregnancy study. V gene TRBV19 combines with J gene TRBJ1-5; D is uncertain. The source was peripheral blood, collected after pregnancy. The CDR3 coding sequence is TGTGCCAGTAGTATTGGCATCACCAATCAGCCCCAGCATTTT. The encoded protein is CASSIGITNQPQHF.